This T cell receptor (beta chain) was documented in a study of blood T cell repertoires in COVID-19. The Seattle patients joined while their infection was active and were tracked longitudinally afterward. Repertoires were generated with immunoSEQ multiplex PCR, while TCRdb's copy carries only in-frame clones and drops some. The sample lists approximately 250,000 clones; approximately 86% were seen once. This clonotype was obtained from a woman aged 70 to 79 with COVID-19, enrolled during active disease. Source material: peripheral blood.

This CDR3 is CASSQGAGYSGANVLTF. The CDR3 bases are TGCGCCAGCAGCCAAGGGGCAGGGTACTCTGGGGCCAACGTCCTGACTTTC. The chain has TRBV4-3 and TRBJ2-6; D perhaps matches TRBD1 (5 bases). CDR1 is LGHNA, CDR2 YSLEER, per germline. With 1 base removed from V and 0 bases from J, the gap between germline ends came to 10 bases. The CDR3 consists of 17 residues.